Listed here are 6 T cell receptor beta chains from one sample, sequenced in a study of cytomegalovirus exposure and HLA in healthy donors. PCR used 60 Vbeta primers and 13 Jbeta primers. This table comes from immunoSEQ multiplex PCR, and its TCRdb copy is limited to in-frame clones, with some not included. Among 200,000 or so clones listed, under 90% were seen once. The specimen sequenced was PBMCs. The source is a boy between 2 and 15 years old in good health and CMV-seronegative.

The CDR3 is CASSPSQGNTGELFF. The CDR3 DNA follows: TGTGCCAGCAGCCCTTCTCAGGGGAACACCGGGGAGCTGTTTTTT. The gene calls are TRBV5-4 and TRBJ2-2, with TRBD1 as a possible D gene (5 bases). Germline values: CDR1 SGHNT, CDR2 YYREEE (reference sequence). V dropped 4 bases and J dropped 1 base, with 11 bases sitting between them. The CDR3 sequence is 15 residues long.

This chain uses TRBV5-1 with TRBJ2-5; D gene unclear. V was clipped by 2 bases and J by 4 bases, with 15 bases between them. Germline V lookup: CDR1 SGHRS, CDR2 YFSETQ. The CDR3 extends over 15 amino acids. CDR3 in amino acids: CASSFRLVKAETQYF. DNA of the CDR3: TGCGCCAGCAGCTTTAGGCTAGTTAAAGCAGAGACCCAGTACTTC.

This rearrangement joins TRBV25-1 to TRBJ2-1; 9 nucleotides agree with TRBD2. V shed 1 base and J 4 bases; nucleotides not matched to a gene: 5. The germline V gene has CDR1 MGHDK and CDR2 SYGVNS. The length of the CDR3 is 16 residues. DNA for the CDR3: TGTGCCAGCAGTGAATTAAAGACTAGCGGTTACAATGAGCAGTTCTTC. This encodes CASSELKTSGYNEQFF.

This clone appeared a few times. The chain links TRBV6-5 to TRBJ1-2; possibly TRBD1 for D (5 bases). The CDR3 is 14 amino acids. The germline V and J ends were trimmed by 0 bases and 3 bases, with 8 bases remaining between them. Germline V gives CDR1 MNHEY, CDR2 SVGAGI. The CDR3 DNA sequence: TGTGCCAGCAGTTACTCGGGGCAGGACTATGGCTACACCTTC. Amino acids: CASSYSGQDYGYTF.

This chain connects TRBV6-1 to TRBJ1-2; TRBD1 might be the D (5 bases). V lost 6 bases and J 6 bases, leaving 11 bases between the germline ends. CDR3 length: 12 amino acids. Germline V gene sequence: CDR1 MNHNS, CDR2 SASEGT. CDR3 in amino acids: CASRSQVDGYTF. CDR3 DNA sequence: TGTGCCAGCAGATCACAGGTAGATGGCTACACCTTC.

The CDR3 is CASSSRHSYEQYF. CDR3 bases: TGTGCCAGCAGCTCCCGACACTCCTACGAGCAGTACTTC. V is TRBV7-2 and J is TRBJ2-7; D ambiguous. Trimming took off 4 bases at V and 0 bases at J, with 7 bases between the two ends. Germline lookup yields CDR1 SGHTA and CDR2 FQGNSA. This CDR3 spans 13 amino acids. The full variable domain, with the rest looked up from reference TRBV7-2 and TRBJ2-7, is GAGVSQSPSNKVTEKGKDVELRCDPISGHTALYWYRQSLGQGLEFLIYFQGNSAPDKSGLPSDRFSAERTGGSVSTLTIQRTQQEDSAVYLCASSSRHSYEQYFGPGTRLTVT.